This T cell receptor beta chain stems from a study of blood T cell repertoires in COVID-19 (dated by TCRdb to between 2020 and 2021). About the investigation overall: Collaborator samples came from the United States, Italy and Spain and covered acute and convalescent phases of COVID-19. The prospective study material was composed of cDNA or gDNA derived from T cells, B-cell-depleted T cells, or PBMCs. Deeply sampled blood TCRbeta repertoires from subjects exposed to, actively infected with, or recovered from COVID-19 were included in the dataset. The repertoires were released in a freely available public database intended as a resource for research on the immune response to SARS-CoV-2. The samples were drawn from two sources: the first 160 participants of the ongoing ImmuneRACE study, and fewer than 1,500 subjects contributed by 6 global collaborators. Sample metadata almost always included a de-identified subject ID, COVID-19 status, age in years and sex. Where available, HLA class I and class II types were taken from metadata supplied by the sample provider and were not determined by assay-based typing. What the study reported, not specific to this receptor: How much clinical and demographic metadata was included differed by source and by participant, and the metadata was provided uncurated.

The immunoSEQ Assay, a bias-controlled multiplex PCR, was used to amplify TCRbeta CDR3 regions from genomic DNA. The published analysis was carried out like this. Nucleated cell counts per sample were estimated from amplification of reference gene primers within the assay. To quantify the absolute abundance of each unique TCRbeta CDR3 rearrangement, sequence reads were collapsed and filtered. Productive Simpson clonality was computed per sample as the square root of Simpson's diversity index over productive rearrangements. Not all clones reach the TCRdb copy of this immuneACCESS table, which keeps in-frame sequences only. Checked studies attribute under half of the gap to unresolved V genes and leave the rest unexplained. The DNA gave D and trimming, while V, J and clone size come from that table. This sample holds under 150,000 clones; 55% to 75% were observed only once. The top ten clones comprise about 2.2% of the sample.

This clone has ten or more counts. Its antigen has not been determined. No base-level quality is on record; no much larger clone is a single base apart. Collaborating institutions collected whole blood in K2EDTA tubes following their own protocols. Collaborator samples were shipped for TCRbeta analysis as frozen whole blood, isolated PBMCs, or DNA extracted from either sample type. V is reduced by 2 bases and J by 5 bases, leaving a spacing of 15 bases between them. Reading the germline V gene gives CDR1 MNHEY and CDR2 SVGAGI. Counted from cysteine to phenylalanine, this CDR3 has 15 amino acids. Of all the DNA, just the CDR3 is kept, 45 bases in frame from base 1.

Sequencing was performed on peripheral blood. The TCR sequence derives from a woman aged 70-85 years with acute or convalescent COVID-19. The rearranged chain carries TRBV6-5 and TRBJ2-5; the D gene is perhaps TRBD1, from 5 matching bases. In nucleotides, the sequence is TGTGCCAGCAGTTACACCCAAGGGGTCGGGGAGACCCAGTACTTC. It translates as CASSYTQGVGETQYF.